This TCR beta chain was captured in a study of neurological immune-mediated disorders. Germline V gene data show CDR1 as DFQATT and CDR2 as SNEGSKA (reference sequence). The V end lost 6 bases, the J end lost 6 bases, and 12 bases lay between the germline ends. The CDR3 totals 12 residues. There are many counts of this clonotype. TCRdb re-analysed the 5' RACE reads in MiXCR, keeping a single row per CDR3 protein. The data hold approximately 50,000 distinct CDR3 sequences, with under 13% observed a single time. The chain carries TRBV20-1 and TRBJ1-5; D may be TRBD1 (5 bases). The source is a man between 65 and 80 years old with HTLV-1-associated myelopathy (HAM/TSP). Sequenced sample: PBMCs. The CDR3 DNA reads TGCAGTGCAGGGGTAGGGCGTCAGCCCCAGCATTTT. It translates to CSAGVGRQPQHF.